The rows below give T cell receptor beta chains drawn from one sample of a study of T cell repertoires in cytomegalovirus infection. TCRdb reanalysed the reads using MiXCR and keeps one entry per CDR3 protein. The data hold 100,000 or so distinct CDR3 sequences, with about 31% observed a single time. These TCRs' antigens remain unknown. Specimen: CD8+ T cells from cultured PBMCs, collected from culture after CMV antigen stimulation. The receptors derive from a human donor in good health (CMV status not recorded). Some clones in this sample may be carry-over from other donors' samples. The CDR3 runs from the conserved cysteine through the conserved F or W. The order of the fields is D gene, J gene, clone size, V gene, CDR3 DNA, CDR3 protein. D genes are given only for firm matches. Clone size is given for some rows only: seen once, a few or many times, or a class if the clone is expanded.

TRBD2,TRBJ2-5,few,TRBV6-5,TGTGCCAGCAGAAGCGGGGGGGCAGGAGAGACCCAGTACTTC,CASRSGGAGETQYF
.,TRBJ1-4,many,TRBV7-6,TGTGCCAGCAGCTCCTCTGACGGACACGGAGGAAAACTGTTTTTT,CASSSSDGHGGKLFF
TRBD2,TRBJ2-1,many,TRBV5-1,TGCGCCAGCAGCTTGGGGCCTAGCGGGGGCCCCTACAATGAGCAGTTCTTC,CASSLGPSGGPYNEQFF
TRBD2,TRBJ2-1,few,TRBV29-1,TGCAGCGTTGAGACTAGCGGGGGGTATAATGAGCAGTTCTTC,CSVETSGGYNEQFF
.,TRBJ2-7,few,TRBV12-3/TRBV12-4,TGTGCCAGCAGCCCCGTGCAGGGGGGCTACGAGCAGTACTTC,CASSPVQGGYEQYF
.,TRBJ1-1,few,TRBV4-1,TGCGCCAGCAGCCAAGTCCCCCGCCCCAGGGTGTCTGAAGCTTTCTTT,CASSQVPRPRVSEAFF
.,TRBJ2-7,many,TRBV7-9,TGTGCCAGCAGCTCCGAACCGGGCAGAGCCTACGAGCAGTACTTC,CASSSEPGRAYEQYF
TRBD1,TRBJ1-6,.,TRBV7-6,TGTGCCAGCAGCTTAGCTACAGGGGCTAATTCACCCCTCCACTTT,CASSLATGANSPLHF
.,TRBJ2-7,.,TRBV7-2,TGTGCCAGCAGCTTAGGCACTAACTACGAGCAGTACTTC,CASSLGTNYEQYF
.,TRBJ1-1,.,TRBV5-1,TGCGCCAGCAGCTTGGAGACAGGGAACACTGAAGCTTTCTTT,CASSLETGNTEAFF
.,TRBJ2-2,many,TRBV7-9,TGTGCCAGCAGCTCCGGGCGCACCTATTCCGCGAACACCGGGGAGCTGTTTTTT,CASSSGRTYSANTGELFF
TRBD1,TRBJ1-2,.,TRBV5-4,TGTGCCAGCAGCTTTTTAGGGACAGCCGGAGTTGGCTACACCTTC,CASSFLGTAGVGYTF
TRBD2,TRBJ2-1,.,TRBV5-4,TGTGCCAGCAGCCTGACTAGCGGGGGCTTGGAGTTCTTC,CASSLTSGGLEFF
.,TRBJ2-1,few,TRBV4-1,TGCGCCAGCAGCCAAGTCGACAGCCAGTACAATGAGCAGTTCTTC,CASSQVDSQYNEQFF
.,TRBJ2-4,few,TRBV6-5,TGTGCCAGCAGTTACTCCTCCGGGAGGGGGCGGCAAAACATTCAGTACTTC,CASSYSSGRGRQNIQYF
.,TRBJ2-2,few,TRBV7-3,TGTGCCAGCAGCTTAACGTTAGATGGGAGGGAGCTGTTTTTT,CASSLTLDGRELFF
.,TRBJ2-1,.,TRBV6-5,TGTGCCAGCAGTCTCTCGGGACAAATTGTGAATGAGCAGTTCTTC,CASSLSGQIVNEQFF
.,TRBJ1-1,.,TRBV12-3/TRBV12-4,TGTGCCAGCAGTTTGTTCGGGGAGAACACTGAAGCTTTCTTT,CASSLFGENTEAFF
TRBD1,TRBJ2-5,.,TRBV2,TGTGCCAGCAGTGAGCGACAGGGAGCGACCCAGTACTTC,CASSERQGATQYF
TRBD2,TRBJ2-1,few,TRBV7-8,TGTGCCAGCAGCCCCATCTCGGGGGGATTCAATGAGCAGTTCTTC,CASSPISGGFNEQFF
.,TRBJ2-1,many,TRBV12-5,TGTGCTAGTGGCTCTGACCGATTCTCCTACAATGAGCAGTTCTTC,CASGSDRFSYNEQFF
.,TRBJ1-5,.,TRBV9,TGTGCCAGCAGCGTAGCCCGAAGACAGAAGGCCTGTCTGAGGGATCAGCCCCAGCATTTT,CASSVARRQKACLRDQPQHF
.,TRBJ2-7,many,TRBV7-2,TGTGCCAGCAGCCCCGGGTTCTCCTACGAGCAGTACTTC,CASSPGFSYEQYF
TRBD2,TRBJ2-3,few,TRBV6-6,TGTGCCAGCAGATTACCGGGGGGGATGGCAGATACGCAGTATTTT,CASRLPGGMADTQYF
.,TRBJ1-5,few,TRBV7-8,TGTGCCAGCAGCGCGGGGGGAAATCAGCCCCAGCATTTT,CASSAGGNQPQHF
TRBD1,TRBJ1-1,many,TRBV7-2,TGTGCCAGCAGCTTACTCGGGACAGGGGAAACTTTCTTT,CASSLLGTGETFF
TRBD2,TRBJ2-3,few,TRBV5-1,TGCGCCAGCAGCTTGGTCGCGGGGGGGCCGAAAGATACGCAGTATTTT,CASSLVAGGPKDTQYF
.,TRBJ1-1,.,TRBV27,TGTGCCAGCAGTCAAGGGGTGAACACTGAAGCTTTCTTT,CASSQGVNTEAFF
.,TRBJ1-2,few,TRBV27,TGTGCCAGCAGTTTTTCCGTCGACTATGGCTACACCTTC,CASSFSVDYGYTF
.,TRBJ2-1,few,TRBV7-3,TGTGCCAGCGCAGGGGCCGGAGATGAGCAGTTCTTC,CASAGAGDEQFF
.,TRBJ1-1,many,TRBV7-6,TGTGCCAGCAGCGATGGACCGAACACTGAAGCTTTCTTT,CASSDGPNTEAFF
TRBD1,TRBJ1-1,.,TRBV19,TGTGCCAGTAGTAAGGAGGGGGCGAACACTGAAGCTTTCTTT,CASSKEGANTEAFF
.,TRBJ1-2,many,TRBV18,TGTGCCAGCTCACCAGTAGGGGCCGATGGCTACACCTTC,CASSPVGADGYTF
.,TRBJ1-2,few,TRBV6-2/TRBV6-3,TGTGCCAGCAGTGCCTCCGGGACCGATGCTCTCTATGGCTACACCTTC,CASSASGTDALYGYTF
.,TRBJ1-2,few,TRBV12-3/TRBV12-4,TGTGCCAGCAGTCCGCAGGGAGTCTATGGCTACACCTTC,CASSPQGVYGYTF
.,TRBJ1-1,few,TRBV9,TGTGCCAGCAGCGCGGCCTCGACAGCAAGAATGAACACTGAAGCTTTCTTT,CASSAASTARMNTEAFF
TRBD2,TRBJ2-5,.,TRBV24-1,TGTGCCACCATCCTAATGGGAAAGGGACTAGCGGGGGCCGTGTACCAAGAGACCCAGTACTTC,CATILMGKGLAGAVYQETQYF
.,TRBJ2-7,few,TRBV20-1,TGCAGTGCTAGCGGACAGCAACTTATCTACGAGCAGTACTTC,CSASGQQLIYEQYF
.,TRBJ1-5,.,TRBV6-1,TGTGCCAGCCGTACAGGGCTTACGCAGCCCCAGCATTTT,CASRTGLTQPQHF
TRBD2,TRBJ2-7,.,TRBV5-4,TGTGCCAGCAGCTTGATCGGCGGGGGGGCCTACGAGCAGTACTTC,CASSLIGGGAYEQYF
.,TRBJ2-7,few,TRBV6-5,TGTGCCAGCAGTTACGGTGGGGCTTACTACGAGCAGTACTTC,CASSYGGAYYEQYF
.,TRBJ2-5,.,TRBV4-1,TGCGCCAGCAGCCAAGAAGGCAGGTGGGGGAAAGACCAGTACTTC,CASSQEGRWGKDQYF
.,TRBJ2-7,.,TRBV7-6,TGTGCCAGCAGCTCGGACGGAGCCTACGAGCAGTACTTC,CASSSDGAYEQYF
.,TRBJ2-7,.,TRBV12-3/TRBV12-4,TGTGCCAGCAGTGGCGAAGGAGGGGGGGCGGGGGAGCAGTACTTC,CASSGEGGGAGEQYF
.,TRBJ1-1,.,TRBV28,TGTGCCAGCACCAACGGGCTGAACACTGAAGCTTTCTTT,CASTNGLNTEAFF
.,TRBJ2-3,.,TRBV7-9,TGTGCCAGCAGCCGGGCAGGGATCGGGGCCACAGATACGCAGTATTTT,CASSRAGIGATDTQYF
TRBD2,TRBJ2-7,few,TRBV7-6,TGTGCCAGCAGCTTGCAGCGGGGGGGCTCCTACGAGCAGTACTTC,CASSLQRGGSYEQYF
.,TRBJ1-5,.,TRBV15,TGTGCCACCAGCAGTGGAACGGACAGTGGCGGTATCGGGAGCAATCAGCCCCAGCATTTT,CATSSGTDSGGIGSNQPQHF
TRBD2,TRBJ2-1,many,TRBV7-9,TGTGCCAGCAGCTCTAGCGGGGGGGCCGTTGAGCAGTTCTTC,CASSSSGGAVEQFF
.,TRBJ2-1,few,TRBV12-3/TRBV12-4,TGTGCCAGCAGTTTATTTCAGGGATACAATGAGCAGTTCTTC,CASSLFQGYNEQFF
.,TRBJ1-2,.,TRBV4-1,TGCGCCAGCAGCCAAGTTGGCAGCCCCTATGGCTACACCTTC,CASSQVGSPYGYTF